The clone carrying this T cell receptor (beta chain) came up once. The antigen is not known. The sample comes from a study of T-cell reconstitution after alpha-beta-depleted transplantation in children. Overall study findings and caveats: At around two months after transplant, the alpha-beta T cells were reportedly derived from several hundred expanded clones that came from non-depleted graft cells. The study traced high day-60 TCRbeta diversity in some patients to surviving recipient T cells and thymic progenitors. T-cell counts and diversity were attributed mostly to newly produced T cells one year after transplant.

The V segment lost 6 bases and the J segment 6 bases; nucleotides outside the gene matches: 16. CDR1 DFQATT and CDR2 SNEGSKA come from the germline V gene (reference sequence). There are 15 residues in the CDR3. Unique molecular identifiers tagged the TCRbeta library. TCRdb reanalysed the PCR reads using MiXCR and keeps one entry per CDR3 protein. The profile shows over 400,000 distinct CDR3 sequences, roughly 43% of them singletons. The sample here was PBMCs, taken before TCRalphabeta/CD19-depleted stem cell transplant. The chain combines TRBV20-1 with TRBJ1-2; TRBD1 matches 7 bases. The sequence was collected from a girl aged 2 to 9 with aplastic anemia, due to receive a stem cell transplant. Here the CDR3 reads CSAVRTGFKWDGYTF. CDR3 sequence (DNA): TGCAGTGCGGTTCGGACAGGTTTTAAATGGGATGGCTACACCTTC.